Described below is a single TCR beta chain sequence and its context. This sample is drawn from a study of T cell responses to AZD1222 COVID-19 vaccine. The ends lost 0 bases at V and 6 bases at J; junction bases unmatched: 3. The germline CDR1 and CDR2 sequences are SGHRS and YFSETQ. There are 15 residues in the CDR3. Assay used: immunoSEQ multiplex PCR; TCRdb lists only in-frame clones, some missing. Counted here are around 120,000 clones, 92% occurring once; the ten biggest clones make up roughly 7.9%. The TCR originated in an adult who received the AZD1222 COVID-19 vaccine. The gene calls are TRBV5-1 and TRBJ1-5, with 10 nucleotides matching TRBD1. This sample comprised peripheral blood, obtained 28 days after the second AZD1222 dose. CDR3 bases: TGCGCCAGCAGCTTGGGACAGGGGGCAAGTCAGCCCCAGCATTTT. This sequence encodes CASSLGQGASQPQHF.